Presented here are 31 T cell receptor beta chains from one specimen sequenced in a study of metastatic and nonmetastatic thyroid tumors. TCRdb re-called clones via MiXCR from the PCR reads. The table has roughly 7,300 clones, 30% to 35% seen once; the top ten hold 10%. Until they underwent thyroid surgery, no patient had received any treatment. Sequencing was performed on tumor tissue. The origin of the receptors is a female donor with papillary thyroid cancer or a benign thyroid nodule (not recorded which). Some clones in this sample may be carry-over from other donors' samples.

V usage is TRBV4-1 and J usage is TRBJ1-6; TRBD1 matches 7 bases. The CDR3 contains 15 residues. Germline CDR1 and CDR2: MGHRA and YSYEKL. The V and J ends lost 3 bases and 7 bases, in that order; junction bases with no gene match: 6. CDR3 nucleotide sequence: TGCGCCAGCAGCCACCCAGGGGGGGAAAATTCACCCCTCCACTTT. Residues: CASSHPGGENSPLHF.

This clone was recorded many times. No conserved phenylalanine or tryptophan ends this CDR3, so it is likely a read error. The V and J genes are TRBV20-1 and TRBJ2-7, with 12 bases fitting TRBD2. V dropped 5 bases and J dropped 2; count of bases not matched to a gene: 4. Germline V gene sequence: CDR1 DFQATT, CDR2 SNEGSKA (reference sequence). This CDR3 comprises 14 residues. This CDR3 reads CSALRTSGAYEQYL. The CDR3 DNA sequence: TGCAGTGCTCTCCGGACTAGCGGGGCCTACGAGCAGTACCTC.

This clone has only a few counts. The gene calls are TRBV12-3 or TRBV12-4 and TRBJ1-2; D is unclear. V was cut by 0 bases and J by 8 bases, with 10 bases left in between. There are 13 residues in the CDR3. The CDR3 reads CASSLATFGGYTF. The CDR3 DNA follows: TGTGCCAGCAGTTTAGCCACTTTCGGGGGCTACACCTTC.

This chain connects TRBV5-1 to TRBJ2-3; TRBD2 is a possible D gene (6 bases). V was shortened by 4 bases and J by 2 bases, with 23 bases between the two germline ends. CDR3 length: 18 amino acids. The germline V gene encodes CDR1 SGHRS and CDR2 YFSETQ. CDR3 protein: CASSRGMASHTITDTQYF. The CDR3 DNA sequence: TGCGCCAGCAGCCGGGGGATGGCTTCCCATACTATCACAGATACGCAGTATTTT.

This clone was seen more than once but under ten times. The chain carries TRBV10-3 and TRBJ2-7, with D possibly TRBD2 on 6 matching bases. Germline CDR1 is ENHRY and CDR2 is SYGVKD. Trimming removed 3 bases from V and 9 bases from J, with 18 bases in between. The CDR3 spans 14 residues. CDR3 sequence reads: CAISEGEGLAVQYF. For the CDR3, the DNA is TGTGCCATCAGTGAAGGAGAGGGGTTAGCGGTGCAGTACTTC.

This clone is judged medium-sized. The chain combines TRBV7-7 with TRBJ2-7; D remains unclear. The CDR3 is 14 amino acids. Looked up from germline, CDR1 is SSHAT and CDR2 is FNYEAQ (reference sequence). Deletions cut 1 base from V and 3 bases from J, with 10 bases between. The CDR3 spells CASSLGETNYEQYF. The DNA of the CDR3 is TGTGCCAGCAGCTTAGGAGAAACCAACTACGAGCAGTACTTC.

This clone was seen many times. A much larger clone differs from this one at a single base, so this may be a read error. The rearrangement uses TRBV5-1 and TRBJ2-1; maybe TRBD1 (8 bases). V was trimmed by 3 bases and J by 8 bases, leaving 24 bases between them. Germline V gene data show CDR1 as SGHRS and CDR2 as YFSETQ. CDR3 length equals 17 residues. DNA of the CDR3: TGCGCCAGCAGCTATTCCCCGGGGGGACAGGTATACGATGAGCAGTTCTTC. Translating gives CASSYSPGGQVYDEQFF.

CDR3 in DNA: TGCAGTGCTAGAGTGTTTACCGGACAGGAATTGAGGGAATTATCTCTGTCTTTCTTT. As protein: CSARVFTGQELRELSLSFF. This rearrangement joins TRBV20-1 to TRBJ1-1, with 7 bases aligning to TRBD1. Per the germline V gene, CDR1 is DFQATT and CDR2 is SNEGSKA (reference sequence). V shed 1 base and J 12 bases; nucleotides not matched to a gene: 29. This CDR3 contains 19 residues.

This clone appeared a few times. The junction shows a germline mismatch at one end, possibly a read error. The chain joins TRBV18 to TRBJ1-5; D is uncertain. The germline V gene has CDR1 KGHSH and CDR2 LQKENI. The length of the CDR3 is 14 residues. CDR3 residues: CVSSPSTENQPQHF. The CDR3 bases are TGTGTCAGCTCACCATCAACAGAGAATCAGCCCCAGCATTTT.

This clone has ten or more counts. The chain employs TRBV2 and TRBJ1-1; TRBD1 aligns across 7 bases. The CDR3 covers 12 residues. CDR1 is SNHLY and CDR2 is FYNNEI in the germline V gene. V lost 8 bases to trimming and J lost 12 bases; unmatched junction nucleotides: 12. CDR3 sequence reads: CASGLPDRETFF. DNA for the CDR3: TGTGCCAGCGGGCTACCCGACAGGGAAACTTTCTTT.

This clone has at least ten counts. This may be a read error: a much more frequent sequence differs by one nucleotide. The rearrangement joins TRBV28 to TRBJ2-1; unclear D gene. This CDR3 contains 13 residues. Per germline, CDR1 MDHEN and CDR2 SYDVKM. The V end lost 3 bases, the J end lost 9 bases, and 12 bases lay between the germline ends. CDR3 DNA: TGTGCCAGCAGTTTCAACCGCCAAACTGAGCAGTTCTTC. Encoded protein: CASSFNRQTEQFF. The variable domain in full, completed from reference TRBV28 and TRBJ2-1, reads DVKVTQSSRYLVKRTGEKVFLECVQDMDHENMFWYRQDPGLGLRLIYFSYDVKMKEKGDIPEGYSVSREKKERFSLILESASTNQTSMYLCASSFNRQTEQFFGPGTRLTVL.

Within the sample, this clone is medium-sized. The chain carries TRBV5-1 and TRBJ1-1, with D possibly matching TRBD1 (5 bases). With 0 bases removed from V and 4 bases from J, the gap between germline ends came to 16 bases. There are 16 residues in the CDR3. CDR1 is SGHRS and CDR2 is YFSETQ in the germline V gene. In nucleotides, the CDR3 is TGCGCCAGCAGCTTGGTGGCAGGGTCTAGTGGCACTGAAGCTTTCTTT. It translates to CASSLVAGSSGTEAFF.

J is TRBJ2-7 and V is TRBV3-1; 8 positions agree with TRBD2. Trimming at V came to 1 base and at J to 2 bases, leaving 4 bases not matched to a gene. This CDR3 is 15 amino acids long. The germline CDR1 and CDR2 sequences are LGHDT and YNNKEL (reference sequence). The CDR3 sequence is CASSQGSGGPYEQYF. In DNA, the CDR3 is TGTGCCAGCAGCCAAGGGAGCGGGGGCCCCTACGAGCAGTACTTC.

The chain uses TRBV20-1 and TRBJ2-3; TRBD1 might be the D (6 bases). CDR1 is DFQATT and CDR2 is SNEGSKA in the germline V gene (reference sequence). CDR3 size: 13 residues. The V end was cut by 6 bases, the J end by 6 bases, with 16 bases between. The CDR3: CSASYFQGDTQYF. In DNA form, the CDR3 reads TGCAGTGCCAGTTACTTTCAGGGGGATACGCAGTATTTT.

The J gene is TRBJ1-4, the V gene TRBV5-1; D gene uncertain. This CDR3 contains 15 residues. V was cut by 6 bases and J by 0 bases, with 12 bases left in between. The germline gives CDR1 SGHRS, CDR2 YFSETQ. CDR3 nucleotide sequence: TGCGCCAGCACCCCAGGAGATTCAACTAATGAAAAACTGTTTTTT. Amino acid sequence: CASTPGDSTNEKLFF.

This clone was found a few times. CDR3 amino acids: CATAGGNSPRGNTEAFF. CDR3 bases: TGTGCCACCGCCGGGGGCAATTCTCCCCGCGGGAACACTGAAGCTTTCTTT. The V call is TRBV6-1, the J call TRBJ1-1, with D perhaps TRBD1 (6 bases). The CDR3 has 17 residues. Trimming shortened V by 10 bases and J by 1 base, and 25 bases separated the two germline ends. Germline values: CDR1 MNHNS, CDR2 SASEGT.

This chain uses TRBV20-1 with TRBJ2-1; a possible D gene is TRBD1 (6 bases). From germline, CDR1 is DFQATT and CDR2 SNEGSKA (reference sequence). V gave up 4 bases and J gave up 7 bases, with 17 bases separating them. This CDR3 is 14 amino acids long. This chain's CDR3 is CSAKGTRHQNEQFF. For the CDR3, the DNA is TGCAGTGCTAAAGGGACACGGCATCAAAATGAGCAGTTCTTC.

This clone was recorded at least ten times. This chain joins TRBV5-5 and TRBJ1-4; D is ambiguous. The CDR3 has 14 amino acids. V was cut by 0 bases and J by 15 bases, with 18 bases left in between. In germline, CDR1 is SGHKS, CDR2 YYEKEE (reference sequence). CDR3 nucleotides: TGTGCCAGCAGCTTGGATTTAGCGAGGTTTGCGTTGTTTTTT. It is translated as CASSLDLARFALFF.

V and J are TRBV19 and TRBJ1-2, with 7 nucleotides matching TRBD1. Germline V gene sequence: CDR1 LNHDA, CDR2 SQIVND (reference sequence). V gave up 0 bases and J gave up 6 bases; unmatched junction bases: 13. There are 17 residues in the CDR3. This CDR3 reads CASSIDHETGKRNGYTF. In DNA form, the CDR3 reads TGTGCCAGTAGTATAGATCACGAGACAGGGAAGCGGAATGGCTACACCTTC.

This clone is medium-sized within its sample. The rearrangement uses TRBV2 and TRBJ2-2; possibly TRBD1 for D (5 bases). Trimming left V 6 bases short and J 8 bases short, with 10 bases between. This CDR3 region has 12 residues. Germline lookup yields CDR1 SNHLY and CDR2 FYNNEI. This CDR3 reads CASRDPGGELFF. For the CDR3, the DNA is TGTGCCAGCAGGGACCCAGGGGGGGAGCTGTTTTTT. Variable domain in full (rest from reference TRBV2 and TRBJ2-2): EPEVTQTPSHQVTQMGQEVILRCVPISNHLYFYWYRQILGQKVEFLVSFYNNEISEKSEIFDDQFSVERPDGSNFTLKIRSTKLEDSAMYFCASRDPGGELFFGEGSRLTVL.

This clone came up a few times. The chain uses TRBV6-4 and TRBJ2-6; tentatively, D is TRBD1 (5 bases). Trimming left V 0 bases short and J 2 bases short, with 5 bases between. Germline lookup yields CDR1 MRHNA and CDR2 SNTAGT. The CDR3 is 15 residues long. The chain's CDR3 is CASSDSGAGANVLTF. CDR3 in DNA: TGTGCCAGCAGTGACTCAGGGGCTGGGGCCAACGTCCTGACTTTC.

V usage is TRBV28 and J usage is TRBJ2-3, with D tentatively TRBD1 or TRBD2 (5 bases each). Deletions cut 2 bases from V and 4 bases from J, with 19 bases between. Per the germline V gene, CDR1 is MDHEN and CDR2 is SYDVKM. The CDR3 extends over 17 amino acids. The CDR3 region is CASSLSRGKASPDTQYF. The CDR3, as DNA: TGTGCCAGCAGTTTAAGCCGGGGCAAGGCTAGCCCAGATACGCAGTATTTT.

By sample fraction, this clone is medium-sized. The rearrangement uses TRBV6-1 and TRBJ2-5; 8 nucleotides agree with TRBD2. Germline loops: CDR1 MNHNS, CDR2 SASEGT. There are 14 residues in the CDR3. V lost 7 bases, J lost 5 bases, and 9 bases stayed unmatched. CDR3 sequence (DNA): TGTGCCAGCAACGAGGCGGGAGGTGAGGAGACCCAGTACTTC. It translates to CASNEAGGEETQYF.

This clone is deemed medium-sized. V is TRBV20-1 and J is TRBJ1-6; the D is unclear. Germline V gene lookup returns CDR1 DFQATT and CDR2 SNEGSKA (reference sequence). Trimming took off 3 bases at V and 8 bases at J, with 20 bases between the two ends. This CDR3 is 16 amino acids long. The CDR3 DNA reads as TGCAGTGCTAGTGAGGCAAACACCATCGTCTATTCACCCCTCCACTTT. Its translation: CSASEANTIVYSPLHF.

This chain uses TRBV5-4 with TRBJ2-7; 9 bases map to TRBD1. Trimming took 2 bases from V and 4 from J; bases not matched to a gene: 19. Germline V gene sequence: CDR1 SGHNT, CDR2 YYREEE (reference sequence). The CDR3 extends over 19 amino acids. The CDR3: CASSFGQGILAIETYEQYF. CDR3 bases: TGTGCCAGCAGCTTCGGACAGGGGATCCTAGCGATAGAGACATACGAGCAGTACTTC. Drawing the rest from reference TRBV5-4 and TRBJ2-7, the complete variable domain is ETGVTQSPTHLIKTRGQQVTLRCSSQSGHNTVSWYQQALGQGPQFIFQYYREEENGRGNFPPRFSGLQFPNYSSELNVNALELDDSALYLCASSFGQGILAIETYEQYFGPGTRLTVT.

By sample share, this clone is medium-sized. Here the CDR3 reads CASTPDNGDEQFF. The CDR3 nucleotides read TGCGCCAGCACCCCGGACAACGGGGATGAGCAGTTCTTC. V is TRBV5-1 and J is TRBJ2-1; possibly TRBD1 or TRBD2 for D (5 bases each). V was trimmed by 6 bases and J by 8 bases, leaving 15 bases between them. This CDR3 is built from 13 residues. Germline assignment: CDR1 SGHRS and CDR2 YFSETQ.

CDR3 nucleotide sequence: TGCGCCAGTTGCTTGGCTCCAACCGGGACAGGCATGTTTTTT. Translating gives CASCLAPTGTGMFF. V gene TRBV5-1 combines with J gene TRBJ1-4, with TRBD1 matching 8 bases. Germline V gene sequence: CDR1 SGHRS, CDR2 YFSETQ. This CDR3 is built from 14 residues. V was pared by 8 bases and J by 15 bases, with 18 bases of the junction left unmatched.

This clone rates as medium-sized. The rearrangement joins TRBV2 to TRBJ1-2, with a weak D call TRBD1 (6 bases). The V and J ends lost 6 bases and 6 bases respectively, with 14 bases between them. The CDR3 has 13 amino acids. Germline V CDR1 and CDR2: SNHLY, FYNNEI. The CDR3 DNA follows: TGTGCCAGCAGCCTAAGGGGGGAGGATGGCTACACCTTC. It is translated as CASSLRGEDGYTF.

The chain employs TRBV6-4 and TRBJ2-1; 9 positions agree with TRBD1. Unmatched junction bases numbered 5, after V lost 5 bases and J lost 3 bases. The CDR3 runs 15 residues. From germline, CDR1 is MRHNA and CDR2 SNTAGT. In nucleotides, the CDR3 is TGTGCCAGCAGTCCTGGACAGGGGTACTACAATGAGCAGTTCTTC. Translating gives CASSPGQGYYNEQFF.

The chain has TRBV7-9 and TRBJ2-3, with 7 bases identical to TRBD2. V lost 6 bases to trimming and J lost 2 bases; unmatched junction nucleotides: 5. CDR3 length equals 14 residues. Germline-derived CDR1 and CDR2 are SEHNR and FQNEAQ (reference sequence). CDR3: CASRTGTNTDTQYF. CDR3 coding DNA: TGTGCCAGCAGGACCGGGACTAACACAGATACGCAGTATTTT.

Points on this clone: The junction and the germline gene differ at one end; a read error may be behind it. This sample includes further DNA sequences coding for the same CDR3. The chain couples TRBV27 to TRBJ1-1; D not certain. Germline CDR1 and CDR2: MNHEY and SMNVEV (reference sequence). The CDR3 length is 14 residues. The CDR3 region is CANSLGSMNTEAFF. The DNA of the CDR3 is TGTGCCAACAGTTTGGGTAGTATGAACACTGAAGCTTTCTTT.